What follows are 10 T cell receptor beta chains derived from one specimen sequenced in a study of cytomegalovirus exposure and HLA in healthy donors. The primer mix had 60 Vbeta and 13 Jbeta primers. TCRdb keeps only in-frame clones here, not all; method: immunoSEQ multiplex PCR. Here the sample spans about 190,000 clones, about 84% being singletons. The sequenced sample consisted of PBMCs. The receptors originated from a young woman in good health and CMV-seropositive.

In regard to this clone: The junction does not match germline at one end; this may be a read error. DNA for the CDR3: TGTGCCAGCAGCTGGTCAGGGATGAACACTGAAGCTTTCTTT. This encodes CASSWSGMNTEAFF. This chain uses TRBV5-1 with TRBJ1-1, with D perhaps TRBD1 (5 bases). Germline CDR1 SGHRS, CDR2 YFSETQ. The CDR3 is made up of 14 amino acids.

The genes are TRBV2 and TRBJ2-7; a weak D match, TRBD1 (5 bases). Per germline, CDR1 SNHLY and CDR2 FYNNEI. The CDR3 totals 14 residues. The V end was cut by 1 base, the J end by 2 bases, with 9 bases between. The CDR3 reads CASSEGGLPYEQYF. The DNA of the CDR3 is TGTGCCAGCAGTGAAGGGGGCCTCCCCTACGAGCAGTACTTC.

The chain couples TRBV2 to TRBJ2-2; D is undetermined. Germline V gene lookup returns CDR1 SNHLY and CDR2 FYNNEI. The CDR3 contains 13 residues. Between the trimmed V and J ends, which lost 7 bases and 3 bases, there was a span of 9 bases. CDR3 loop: CASIPGYTGELFF. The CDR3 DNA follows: TGTGCCAGCATACCCGGGTACACCGGGGAGCTGTTTTTT.

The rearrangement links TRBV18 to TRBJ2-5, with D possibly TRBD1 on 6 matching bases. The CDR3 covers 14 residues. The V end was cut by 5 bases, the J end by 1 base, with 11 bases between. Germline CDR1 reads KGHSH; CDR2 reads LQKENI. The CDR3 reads CASSSQGLQETQYF. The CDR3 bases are TGTGCCAGCTCATCGCAGGGGCTCCAAGAGACCCAGTACTTC.

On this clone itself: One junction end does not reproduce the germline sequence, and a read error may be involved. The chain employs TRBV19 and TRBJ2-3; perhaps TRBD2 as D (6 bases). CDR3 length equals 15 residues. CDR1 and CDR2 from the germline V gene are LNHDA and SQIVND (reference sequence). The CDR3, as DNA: TGTGCCAATAGTAGCGGTGGGGGGACCACAGATACGCAGTATTTT. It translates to CANSSGGGTTDTQYF.

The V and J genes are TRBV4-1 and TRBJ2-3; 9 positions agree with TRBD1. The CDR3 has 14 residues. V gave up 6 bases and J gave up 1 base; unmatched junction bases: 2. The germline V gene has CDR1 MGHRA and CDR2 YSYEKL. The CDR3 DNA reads TGCGCCAGCAGGGGGACAGGGCGCACAGATACGCAGTATTTT. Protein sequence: CASRGTGRTDTQYF.

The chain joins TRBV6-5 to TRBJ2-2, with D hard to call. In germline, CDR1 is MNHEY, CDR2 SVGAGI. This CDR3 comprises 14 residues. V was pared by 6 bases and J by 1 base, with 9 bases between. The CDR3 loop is CASRGSQNTGELFF. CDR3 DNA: TGTGCCAGCAGAGGTAGCCAGAACACCGGGGAGCTGTTTTTT.

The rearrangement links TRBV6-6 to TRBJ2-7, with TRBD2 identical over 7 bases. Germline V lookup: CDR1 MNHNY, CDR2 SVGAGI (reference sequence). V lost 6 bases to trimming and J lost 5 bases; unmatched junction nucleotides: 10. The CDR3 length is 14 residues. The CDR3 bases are TGTGCCAGCAGCCTTCTACTAGCGCGGGACGAGCAGTACTTC. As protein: CASSLLLARDEQYF.

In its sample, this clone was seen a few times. As DNA, the CDR3 is TGTGCCAGCAGCGTGGGACTAGCGGGGGGTGTATCCTACAATGAGCAGTTCTTC. It yields the protein CASSVGLAGGVSYNEQFF. The genes are TRBV9 and TRBJ2-1; 15 nucleotides line up with TRBD2. The CDR3 consists of 18 residues. V shed 2 bases and J 1 base; nucleotides not matched to a gene: 4. Germline V CDR1 and CDR2: SGDLS, YYNGEE.

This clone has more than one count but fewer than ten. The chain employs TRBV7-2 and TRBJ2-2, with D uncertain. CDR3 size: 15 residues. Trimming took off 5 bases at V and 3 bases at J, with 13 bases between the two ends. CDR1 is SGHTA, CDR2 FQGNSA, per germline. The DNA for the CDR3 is TGTGCCAGCAGCCCTTATGGGCCGGACACCGGGGAGCTGTTTTTT. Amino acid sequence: CASSPYGPDTGELFF. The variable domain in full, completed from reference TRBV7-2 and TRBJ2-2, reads GAGVSQSPSNKVTEKGKDVELRCDPISGHTALYWYRQSLGQGLEFLIYFQGNSAPDKSGLPSDRFSAERTGGSVSTLTIQRTQQEDSAVYLCASSPYGPDTGELFFGEGSRLTVL.